These 10 T cell receptor beta chains share one sample of origin, sequenced in a study of response to subunit inactivated influenza vaccine. TCRdb reanalysed the RT-PCR reads using MiXCR and keeps one entry per CDR3 protein. The profile shows 600,000 to 700,000 distinct CDR3 sequences, around 15% of them singletons. Sequencing used PBMCs from blood, obtained less than 15 days before vaccination. These receptors originate from a man between 50 and 59 years old who received an inactivated influenza vaccine.

This clonotype has more than one count but fewer than ten. The chain links TRBV6-5 to TRBJ2-5; tentatively, D is TRBD1 or TRBD2 (5 bases each). Germline assignment: CDR1 MNHEY and CDR2 SVGAGI. The CDR3 is made up of 16 amino acids. Between the trimmed V and J ends, which lost 2 bases and 2 bases, there was a span of 15 bases. CDR3 in amino acids: CASSYMNRGLQETQYF. DNA of the CDR3: TGTGCCAGCAGTTACATGAATCGGGGCCTGCAAGAGACCCAGTACTTC.

This clonotype was counted ten times or more. J is TRBJ1-6 and V is TRBV9; 9 bases are shared with TRBD1. Unmatched junction bases numbered 7, after V lost 5 bases and J lost 10 bases. CDR3 size: 14 residues. Per the germline V gene, CDR1 is SGDLS and CDR2 is YYNGEE. The chain's CDR3 is CASSAGTGRSPLHF. The CDR3 coding sequence is TGTGCCAGCAGTGCCGGGACAGGGAGATCACCCCTCCACTTT.

In this sample, this clonotype turned up a few times. This chain joins TRBV5-5 and TRBJ2-3; D call uncertain. Germline V lookup: CDR1 SGHKS, CDR2 YYEKEE (reference sequence). Trimming left V 3 bases short and J 1 base short, with 12 bases between. The CDR3 spans 15 residues. CDR3 in DNA: TGTGCCAGCAGCTCTTCCCTTAGGGGCACAGATACGCAGTATTTT. Its translation: CASSSSLRGTDTQYF.

This clonotype was observed once. The V gene is TRBV7-2, the J gene TRBJ2-1, with D possibly being TRBD1 (6 bases). There are 18 residues in the CDR3. Germline CDR1 is SGHTA and CDR2 is FQGNSA. Trimming shortened V by 1 base and J by 4 bases, and 20 bases separated the two germline ends. The CDR3 loop reads CASSLVLGPGHLYNEQFF. CDR3 bases: TGTGCCAGCAGCTTAGTGCTCGGGCCGGGACACCTTTACAATGAGCAGTTCTTC.

This clonotype has at least ten counts. The chain combines TRBV5-1 with TRBJ1-6; D call uncertain. Germline CDR1 reads SGHRS; CDR2 reads YFSETQ. The CDR3 covers 12 residues. V lost 6 bases, J lost 6 bases, and 7 bases lay in between. The CDR3 sequence: CASTEGNSPLHF. For the CDR3, the DNA is TGCGCCAGCACGGAGGGTAATTCACCCCTCCACTTT. Combining the CDR3 with reference TRBV5-1 and TRBJ1-6 gives the whole variable domain KAGVTQTPRYLIKTRGQQVTLSCSPISGHRSVSWYQQTPGQGLQFLFEYFSETQRNKGNFPGRFSGRQFSNSRSEMNVSTLELGDSALYLCASTEGNSPLHFGNGTRLTVT.

In the case of this clonotype: The CDR3 carries no conserved terminal phenylalanine or tryptophan, so it likely arises from a read error. This chain uses TRBV5-1 with TRBJ2-7; TRBD1 aligns across 7 bases. Trimming cost V 0 bases and J 0 bases; bases outside gene matches: 3. Germline V gene data show CDR1 as SGHRS and CDR2 as YFSETQ. This CDR3 region has 15 residues. The CDR3 DNA reads TGCGCCAGCAGCTTGGCCGGGACAGCCTCCTACGAGCAGTACCTC. It codes for CASSLAGTASYEQYL.

The J gene is TRBJ2-3, the V gene TRBV12-3 or TRBV12-4; 7 positions agree with TRBD2. V was pared by 3 bases and J by 0 bases, with 12 bases of the junction left unmatched. This CDR3 region has 18 residues. The CDR3 nucleotides are TGTGCCAGCAGTTTTCGTCAGGGAGGGATAACTAGCACAGATACGCAGTATTTT. Residues: CASSFRQGGITSTDTQYF.

This clonotype has a count of ten or more. CDR3 DNA: TGTGCCAGCAGGGAACTAGCGGGAGGGAGCACAGATACGCAGTATTTT. Amino acids: CASRELAGGSTDTQYF. The chain has TRBV27 and TRBJ2-3; 13 bases are a match to TRBD2. This CDR3 region has 16 residues. Germline V CDR1 and CDR2: MNHEY, SMNVEV (reference sequence). The junction had 3 bases not matched to a gene; V was cut back by 6 bases and J by 0 bases.

This clonotype showed up just a few times. This chain connects TRBV28 to TRBJ2-1, with 9 bases aligning to TRBD1. The CDR3 sequence is 15 residues long. With 4 bases clipped from V and 7 bases from J, the junction kept 8 bases outside the gene matches. Germline V gene sequence: CDR1 MDHEN, CDR2 SYDVKM. The CDR3 DNA is TGTGCCAGCAGTTCTCATACAGGGGGCGGAAATGAGCAGTTCTTC. This codes for CASSSHTGGGNEQFF.

With respect to this clonotype: One junction end disagrees with the germline gene, perhaps due to a read error. CDR3 sequence reads: CASSQTVFTGERFF. In nucleotides, the CDR3 is TGCGCCAGCAGCCAAACAGTTTTCACCGGGGAGCGGTTTTTT. The chain recombines TRBV4-3 with TRBJ2-2, with D tentatively TRBD2 (5 bases). Germline values: CDR1 LGHNA, CDR2 YSLEER. This CDR3 has 14 residues.